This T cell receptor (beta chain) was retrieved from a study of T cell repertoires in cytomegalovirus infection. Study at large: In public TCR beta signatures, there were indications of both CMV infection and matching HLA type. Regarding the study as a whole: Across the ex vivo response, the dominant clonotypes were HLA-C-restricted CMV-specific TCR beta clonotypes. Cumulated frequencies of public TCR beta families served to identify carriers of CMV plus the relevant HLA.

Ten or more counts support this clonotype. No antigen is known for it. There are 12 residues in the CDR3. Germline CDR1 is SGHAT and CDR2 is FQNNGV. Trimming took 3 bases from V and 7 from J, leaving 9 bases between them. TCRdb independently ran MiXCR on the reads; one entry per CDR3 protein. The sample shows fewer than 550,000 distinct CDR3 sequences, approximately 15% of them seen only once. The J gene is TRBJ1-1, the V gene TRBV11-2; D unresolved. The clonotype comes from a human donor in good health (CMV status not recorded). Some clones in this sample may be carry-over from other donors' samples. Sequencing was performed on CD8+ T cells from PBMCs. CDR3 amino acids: CASSFRTGEAFF. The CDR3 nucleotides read TGTGCCAGCAGCTTTCGGACCGGTGAAGCTTTCTTT.